The text below deals with one T cell receptor (beta chain). Sequence at one end of the junction differs from germline and may be a read error. This entry is derived from a study of tumor-infiltrating lymphocytes in primary liver carcinoma. Study context: Measuring roughly 4 to 11 cm across, the tumors were staged as T1-T3 N0M0.

Researchers generated TCR beta cDNA from roughly 500 ng of total RNA, relying on a constant-region primer. What produced the TCR beta libraries was three nested multiplex PCR rounds using slightly modified ARM-PCR. TRBV1-TRBV30 forward and Cbeta reverse primers drove the first two approximately 10-cycle rounds. TCRdb independently ran MiXCR on the multiplex PCR reads; one entry per CDR3 protein. This table has approximately 190,000 distinct CDR3 sequences, roughly 80% appearing once. Joint extraction of RNA and DNA used about 17-33 mg of bulk tissue that was unsorted. Germline V gives CDR1 SGHVS, CDR2 FQNEAQ. This CDR3 spans 13 amino acids.

Source material: tumor tissue from primary liver carcinoma. The chain links TRBV7-8 to TRBJ2-2, with 7 nucleotides matching TRBD2. This TCR derives from a man in his forties with primary liver carcinoma and hepatitis B virus infection. CDR3 sequence (DNA): TGTGCCAGCGACACTAGCGACACCGGAGAGCTGTTTTTT. It encodes CASDTSDTGELFF.